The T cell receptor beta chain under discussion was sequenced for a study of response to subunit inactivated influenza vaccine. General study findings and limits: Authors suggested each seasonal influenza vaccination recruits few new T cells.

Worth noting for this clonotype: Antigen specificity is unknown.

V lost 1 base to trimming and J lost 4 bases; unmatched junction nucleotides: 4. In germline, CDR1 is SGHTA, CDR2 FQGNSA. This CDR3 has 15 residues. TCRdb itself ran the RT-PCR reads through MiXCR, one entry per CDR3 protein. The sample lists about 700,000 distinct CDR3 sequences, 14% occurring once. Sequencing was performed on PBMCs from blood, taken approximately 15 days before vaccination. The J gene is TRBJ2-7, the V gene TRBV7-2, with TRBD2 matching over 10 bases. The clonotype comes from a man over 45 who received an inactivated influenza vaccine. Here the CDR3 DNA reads TGTGCCAGCAGCTTAGATTCTAGCGGGGGATACGAGCAGTACTTC. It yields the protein CASSLDSSGGYEQYF.